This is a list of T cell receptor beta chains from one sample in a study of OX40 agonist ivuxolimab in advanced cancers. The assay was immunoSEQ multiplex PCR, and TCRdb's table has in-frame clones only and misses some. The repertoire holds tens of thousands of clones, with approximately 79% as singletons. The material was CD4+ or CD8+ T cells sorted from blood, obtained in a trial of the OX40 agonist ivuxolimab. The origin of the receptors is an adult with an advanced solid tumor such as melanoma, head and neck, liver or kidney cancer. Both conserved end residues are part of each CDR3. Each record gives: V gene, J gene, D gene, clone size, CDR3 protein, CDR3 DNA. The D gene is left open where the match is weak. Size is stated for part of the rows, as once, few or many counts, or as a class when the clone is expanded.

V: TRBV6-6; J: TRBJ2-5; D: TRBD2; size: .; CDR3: CASWGPGLAGGTQYF; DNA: TGTGCCAGCTGGGGACCGGGACTAGCTGGTGGGACCCAGTACTTC
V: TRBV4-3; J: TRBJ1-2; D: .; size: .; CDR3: CASSQESVNYGYTF; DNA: TGCGCCAGCAGCCAAGAATCCGTAAACTATGGCTACACCTTC
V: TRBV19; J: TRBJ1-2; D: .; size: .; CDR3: CASSMSLNYGYTF; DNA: TGTGCCAGTAGTATGTCACTTAACTATGGCTACACCTTC
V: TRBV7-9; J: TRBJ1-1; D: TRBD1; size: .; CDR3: CASSPLRGRGRPLNTEAFF; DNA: TGTGCCAGCAGCCCCCTAAGGGGCAGGGGGCGACCTTTGAACACTGAAGCTTTCTTT
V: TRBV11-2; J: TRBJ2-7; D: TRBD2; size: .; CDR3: CASSGTSGKLEQYF; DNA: TGTGCCAGCAGCGGGACTAGCGGGAAGCTGGAGCAGTACTTC
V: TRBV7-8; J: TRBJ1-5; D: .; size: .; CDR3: CASSSTGQGYRQPQHF; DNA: TGTGCCAGCAGCTCGACAGGTCAGGGGTATAGGCAGCCCCAGCATTTT
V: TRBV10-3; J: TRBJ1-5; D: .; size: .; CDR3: CAISEGAVGQPQHF; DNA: TGTGCCATCAGTGAGGGCGCGGTCGGCCAGCCCCAGCATTTT
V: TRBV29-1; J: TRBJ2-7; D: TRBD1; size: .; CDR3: CSVITGQGSSYEQYF; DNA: TGCAGCGTCATCACGGGACAGGGAAGCTCCTACGAGCAGTACTTC
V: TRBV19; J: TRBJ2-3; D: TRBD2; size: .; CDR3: CASSYLAGVPDTQYF; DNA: TGTGCCAGTAGTTATCTAGCGGGAGTTCCAGATACGCAGTATTTT
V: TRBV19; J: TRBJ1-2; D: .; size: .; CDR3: CASSNSLNYGYTF; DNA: TGTGCCAGTAGTAACAGTCTTAACTATGGCTACACCTTC
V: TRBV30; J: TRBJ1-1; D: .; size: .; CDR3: CAWSVRGDGAFF; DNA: TGTGCCTGGAGTGTACGTGGGGATGGAGCTTTCTTT
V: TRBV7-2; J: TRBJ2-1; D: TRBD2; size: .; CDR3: CASSLASPYEALADYYNEQFF; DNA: TGTGCCAGCAGCTTAGCTAGTCCCTATGAAGCCCTAGCGGATTACTACAATGAGCAGTTCTTC
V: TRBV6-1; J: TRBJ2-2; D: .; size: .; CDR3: CAGQGSNTGELFF; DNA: TGTGCCGGCCAGGGGTCAAACACCGGGGAGCTGTTTTTT
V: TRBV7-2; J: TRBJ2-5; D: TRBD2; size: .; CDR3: CASSPGRGQETQYF; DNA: TGTGCCAGCAGCCCCGGGCGGGGGCAAGAGACCCAGTACTTC
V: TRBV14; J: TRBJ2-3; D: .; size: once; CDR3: CASSQGRGTDTQYF; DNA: TGTGCCAGCAGCCAAGGGCGGGGCACAGATACGCAGTATTTT
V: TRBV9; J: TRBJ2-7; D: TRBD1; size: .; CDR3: CASSAGQGATYEQYF; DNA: TGTGCCAGCAGCGCCGGACAGGGGGCCACATACGAGCAGTACTTC
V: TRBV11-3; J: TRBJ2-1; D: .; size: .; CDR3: CASTSTGPSDEQFF; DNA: TGTGCCAGCACTTCGACGGGGCCCTCGGATGAGCAGTTCTTC
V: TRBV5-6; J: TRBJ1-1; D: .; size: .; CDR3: CASSLFWEGGTEAFF; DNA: TGTGCCAGCAGCTTGTTTTGGGAGGGTGGCACTGAAGCTTTCTTT
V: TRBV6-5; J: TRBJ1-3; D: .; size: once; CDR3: CASRRQASSGNTIYF; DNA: TGTGCCAGCAGGAGACAGGCCAGCTCTGGAAACACCATATATTTT
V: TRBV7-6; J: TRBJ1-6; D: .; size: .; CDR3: CASSLGEGNSPLHF; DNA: TGTGCCAGCAGCTTAGGGGAAGGTAATTCACCCCTCCACTTT
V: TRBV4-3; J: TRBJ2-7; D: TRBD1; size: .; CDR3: CASSQDWDRSYEQYF; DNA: TGCGCCAGCAGCCAAGACTGGGACAGATCCTACGAGCAGTACTTC